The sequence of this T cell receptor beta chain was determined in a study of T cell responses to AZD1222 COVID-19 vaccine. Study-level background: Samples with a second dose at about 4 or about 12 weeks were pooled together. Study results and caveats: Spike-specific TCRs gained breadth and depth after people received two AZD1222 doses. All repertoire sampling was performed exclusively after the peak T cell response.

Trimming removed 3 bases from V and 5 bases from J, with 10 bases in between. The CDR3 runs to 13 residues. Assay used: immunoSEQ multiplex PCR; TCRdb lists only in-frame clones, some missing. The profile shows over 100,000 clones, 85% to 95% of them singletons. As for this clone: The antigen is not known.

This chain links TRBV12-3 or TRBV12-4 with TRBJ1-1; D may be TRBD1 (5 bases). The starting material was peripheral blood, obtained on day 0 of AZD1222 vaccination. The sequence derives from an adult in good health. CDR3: CASSFDSLTEAFF. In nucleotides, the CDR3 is TGTGCCAGCAGTTTTGACAGTTTAACTGAAGCTTTCTTT.